The rows below give T cell receptor beta chains drawn from one sample of a study of shared clonotypes between healthy human individuals. The protocol was immunoSEQ multiplex PCR, while the TCRdb copy is restricted to in-frame clones and leaves out a portion. The top ten clones hold roughly a quarter of a sample with around 120,000 clones, about 67% of them seen once. The material sequenced was memory CD8+ T cells sorted from blood. Receptors originate from a woman between 25 and 40 years old in good health. The CDR3 runs from the conserved cysteine through the conserved F or W.

>TRBJ2-5|TRBV14
CASSEGQGSGETQYF
>TRBJ2-5|TRBV7-3
CASSLKFRETQYF
>TRBJ1-2|TRBV11-2
CASRSDSSNYGYTF
>TRBJ1-1|TRBV19
CASSPFSRGSLNTEAFF
>TRBJ2-7|TRBV28
CASRRTRSGTSYEQYF
>TRBJ2-5|TRBV11-2
CASSVDRGPETQYF
>TRBJ2-7|TRBV7-9
CASSLGTSGSSYEQYF
>TRBJ2-1|TRBV10-3
CAIKGTSAGNEQFF
>TRBJ1-5|TRBV28
CASSFWTHSNQPQHF
>TRBJ1-1|TRBV28
CASSLRAEMNTEAFF
>TRBJ2-1|TRBV25-1
CASSLMEEAYNEQFF
>TRBJ2-3|TRBV4-2
CASSQHRGERIRLAGPSSTDTQYF
>TRBJ1-1|TRBV2
CATRQGPEAFF
>TRBJ2-7|TRBV21-1
CASSHWSGSFYEQYF
>TRBJ1-5|TRBV16
CASSQSGVGYQPQHF
>TRBJ1-1|TRBV10-3
CAISNPTGTGTEAFF
>TRBJ1-2|TRBV6-1
CASSLDRSLGYTF
>TRBJ1-1|TRBV6-5
CASSHGTPNTEAFF
>.|TRBV29-1
CSVSRGPGLMSSYEQYF
>TRBJ2-1|TRBV28
CASSFPRTRDGLYNEQFF
>TRBJ2-3|TRBV6-1
CASRTLAGGTDTQYF
>TRBJ2-7|TRBV19
CASSGRDRAYEQYF